Below are 20 T cell receptor beta chains sequenced from a single sample in a study of T-cell reconstitution after alpha-beta-depleted transplantation in children. Library preparation (for TCRbeta) was performed with unique molecular identifiers. TCRdb reprocessed the PCR reads with MiXCR, giving one entry per CDR3 protein. Altogether around 210,000 distinct CDR3 sequences are present, approximately 7% being singletons, with the ten largest covering 5.5%. Sequencing was performed on PBMCs, taken before TCRalphabeta/CD19-depleted stem cell transplant. Receptors originate from a boy aged 2 to 10 with acute lymphoblastic leukemia, due to receive a stem cell transplant.

This clonotype showed up just a few times. The chain is built from TRBV20-1 and TRBJ2-5, with D perhaps assigned TRBD1 or TRBD2 (6 bases each). The germline V gene has CDR1 DFQATT and CDR2 SNEGSKA (reference sequence). Trimming removed 3 bases from V and 5 bases from J, with 13 bases in between. This CDR3 contains 13 residues. The CDR3 loop is CSARFGGWETQYF. The CDR3 bases are TGCAGTGCTAGGTTCGGGGGCTGGGAGACCCAGTACTTC.

This clonotype was counted at least ten times. This chain joins TRBV20-1 and TRBJ2-2; 9 bases line up with TRBD2. Trimming removed 0 bases from V and 5 bases from J; junction bases left unmatched: 7. The CDR3 runs to 16 residues. CDR1 and CDR2 (germline): DFQATT, SNEGSKA (reference sequence). The CDR3: CSARDAAGGPTGELFF. The CDR3 bases are TGCAGTGCTAGAGACGCTGCGGGAGGGCCGACCGGGGAGCTGTTTTTT.

This clonotype was observed a handful of times. Sequence at one end of the junction differs from germline and may be a read error. This chain joins TRBV7-2 and TRBJ2-3; possibly TRBD1 or TRBD2 for D (6 bases each). The CDR3 contains 13 residues. The V gene's germline CDR1 is SGHTA and CDR2 FQGNSA. CDR3 bases: TGTGCCAGCAGCTTAGATGGAGGGGGTACGCATTATTTT. It translates to CASSLDGGGTHYF.

In its sample, this clonotype was seen many times. DNA of the CDR3: TGCGCCAGCAGCTTGGAGGGGGGGGCATTGGAGACCCAGTACTTC. Translation: CASSLEGGALETQYF. The chain links TRBV5-1 to TRBJ2-5, with D possibly being TRBD2 (7 bases). The CDR3 consists of 15 residues. Germline CDR1 is SGHRS and CDR2 is YFSETQ. The V end was cut by 0 bases, the J end by 5 bases, with 14 bases between.

The table lists this clonotype with many counts. The chain uses TRBV30 and TRBJ2-1; perhaps TRBD1 as D (6 bases). Germline V gene sequence: CDR1 GTSNPN, CDR2 SVGIG (reference sequence). The CDR3 extends over 13 amino acids. Trimming took 1 base from V and 12 from J, leaving 16 bases between them. For the CDR3, the DNA is TGTGCCTGGAGTGCCATTTTGGACAGCGGGCAGTTCTTC. Translation: CAWSAILDSGQFF.

This clonotype was counted between two and nine times. V usage is TRBV3-1 and J usage is TRBJ1-1, with 7 bases lining up with TRBD1. The CDR3 length is 14 residues. Trimming cost V 5 bases and J 1 base; bases outside gene matches: 4. Germline V CDR1 and CDR2: LGHDT, YNNKEL (reference sequence). CDR3 bases: TGTGCCAGCAGCGCCCGGACAGGGAACACTGAAGCTTTCTTT. It translates to CASSARTGNTEAFF.

The V gene is TRBV18, the J gene TRBJ1-6, with a weak D call TRBD1 (6 bases). CDR3 length: 15 residues. Trimming cost V 3 bases and J 9 bases, with 15 bases left between them. The V gene's germline CDR1 is KGHSH and CDR2 LQKENI. CDR3 in DNA: TGTGCCAGCTCACCCGAACATCGGGGGCTTTCACCCCTCCACTTT. Translating it yields CASSPEHRGLSPLHF. Combining the CDR3 with reference TRBV18 and TRBJ1-6 gives the whole variable domain NAGVMQNPRHLVRRRGQEARLRCSPMKGHSHVYWYRQLPEEGLKFMVYLQKENIIDESGMPKERFSAEFPKEGPSILRIQQVVRGDSAAYFCASSPEHRGLSPLHFGNGTRLTVT.

This clonotype was seen only a few times. The chain employs TRBV6-5 and TRBJ1-6; D is unresolved. Germline CDR1 is MNHEY and CDR2 is SVGAGI. With 6 bases removed from V and 7 bases from J, the gap between germline ends came to 13 bases. This CDR3 has 14 residues. The CDR3 loop is CASSLRAVNSPLHF. The CDR3 DNA follows: TGTGCCAGCAGCCTCCGGGCCGTAAATTCACCCCTCCACTTT.

Many counts were recorded for this clonotype. The gene calls are TRBV7-2 and TRBJ2-1; D unclear. CDR3 length: 12 amino acids. Trimming pared 4 bases from V and 8 bases from J, leaving 9 bases between. The germline V gene has CDR1 SGHTA and CDR2 FQGNSA. The CDR3 sequence is CASSSLADEQFF. Here the CDR3 DNA reads TGTGCCAGCAGCTCCTTAGCCGATGAGCAGTTCTTC. The full variable domain, its missing parts supplied by reference TRBV7-2 and TRBJ2-1, is GAGVSQSPSNKVTEKGKDVELRCDPISGHTALYWYRQSLGQGLEFLIYFQGNSAPDKSGLPSDRFSAERTGGSVSTLTIQRTQQEDSAVYLCASSSLADEQFFGPGTRLTVL.

The rearrangement uses TRBV28 and TRBJ2-3, with D maybe TRBD1 (5 bases). This CDR3 comprises 14 residues. Germline values: CDR1 MDHEN, CDR2 SYDVKM. With 5 bases removed from V and 4 bases from J, the gap between germline ends came to 13 bases. As DNA, the CDR3 is TGTGCCAGCAGTCCCCCGATGGGGCCAGATACGCAGTATTTT. It is translated as CASSPPMGPDTQYF.

At least ten counts were recorded for this clonotype. An end of the junction does not agree with germline; a read error may underlie this. The chain uses TRBV14 and TRBJ2-7, with D unclear. Germline CDR1 is SGHDN and CDR2 is FVKESK. This CDR3 comprises 15 residues. CDR3 residues: CASNQDSDFPYEQYF. CDR3 DNA: TGTGCCAGCAACCAAGACTCCGATTTTCCCTACGAGCAGTACTTC. Together with reference TRBV14 and TRBJ2-7, the CDR3 gives the full variable domain: EAGVTQFPSHSVIEKGQTVTLRCDPISGHDNLYWYRRVMGKEIKFLLHFVKESKQDESGMPNNRFLAERTGGTYSTLKVQPAELEDSGVYFCASNQDSDFPYEQYFGPGTRLTVT.

This clonotype was recorded many times. J is TRBJ2-2 and V is TRBV2; D may match TRBD1 or TRBD2 (5 bases each). V was shortened by 6 bases and J by 2 bases, with 7 bases between the two germline ends. CDR1 and CDR2 from the germline V gene are SNHLY and FYNNEI. The CDR3 loop spans 13 amino acids. The CDR3 DNA reads TGTGCCAGCAGGGGGGACAACACCGGGGAGCTGTTTTTT. It is translated as CASRGDNTGELFF.

This clonotype was counted ten times or more. The rearrangement joins TRBV28 to TRBJ1-4; possible D gene TRBD1, 6 bases. The CDR3 extends over 13 amino acids. Germline-derived CDR1 and CDR2 are MDHEN and SYDVKM. V was trimmed by 6 bases and J by 8 bases, leaving 13 bases between them. The CDR3 DNA sequence: TGTGCCAGCAGGACGGGGGCCGAGGAAAAACTGTTTTTT. Its translation is CASRTGAEEKLFF. Using reference TRBV28 and TRBJ1-4 for the parts outside the CDR3, the full variable domain is DVKVTQSSRYLVKRTGEKVFLECVQDMDHENMFWYRQDPGLGLRLIYFSYDVKMKEKGDIPEGYSVSREKKERFSLILESASTNQTSMYLCASRTGAEEKLFFGSGTQLSVL.

This clonotype occurred a few times. The chain has TRBV29-1 and TRBJ2-1; no clear D gene. The CDR3 is made up of 13 amino acids. V lost 3 bases, J lost 7 bases, and 13 bases lay in between. Germline V gene sequence: CDR1 SQVTM, CDR2 ANQGSEA. In DNA, the CDR3 is TGCAGCGTTGAGGGTGTCCCCGGGAATGAGCAGTTCTTC. This sequence encodes CSVEGVPGNEQFF.

This clonotype was observed at least ten times. V is TRBV11-2 and J is TRBJ1-4; D unclear. The germline gives CDR1 SGHAT, CDR2 FQNNGV. The CDR3 totals 15 residues. Trimming pared 8 bases from V and 7 bases from J, leaving 20 bases between. CDR3 DNA: TGTGCCAGCGGGCCCGACGGGTTATTGGGTGAAAAACTGTTTTTT. Amino acids: CASGPDGLLGEKLFF.

The rearrangement uses TRBV7-2 and TRBJ1-1; D is unclear. The germline V gene has CDR1 SGHTA and CDR2 FQGNSA. Between the trimmed V and J ends, which lost 5 bases and 1 base, there was a span of 11 bases. The CDR3 runs 14 residues. CDR3: CASSGRSGNTEAFF. CDR3 coding DNA: TGTGCCAGCAGCGGACGCAGTGGGAACACTGAAGCTTTCTTT. Using reference TRBV7-2 and TRBJ1-1 for the parts outside the CDR3, the full variable domain is GAGVSQSPSNKVTEKGKDVELRCDPISGHTALYWYRQSLGQGLEFLIYFQGNSAPDKSGLPSDRFSAERTGGSVSTLTIQRTQQEDSAVYLCASSGRSGNTEAFFGQGTRLTVV.

This clonotype was seen a few times. CDR3 DNA: TGTGCCAGCAGTTTGGACTACAGCACGGAGACCCAGTACTTC. As protein: CASSLDYSTETQYF. The chain couples TRBV28 to TRBJ2-5, with D possibly matching TRBD2 (6 bases). The germline gives CDR1 MDHEN, CDR2 SYDVKM. The CDR3 runs to 14 residues. Trimming pared 3 bases from V and 5 bases from J, leaving 13 bases between.

In its sample, this clonotype was seen many times. The chain uses TRBV11-2 and TRBJ2-5; TRBD2 might be the D (6 bases). CDR3 length: 15 residues. The germline gives CDR1 SGHAT, CDR2 FQNNGV. With 5 bases removed from V and 3 bases from J, the gap between germline ends came to 16 bases. CDR3: CASSPTLAWKETQYF. The CDR3 coding sequence is TGTGCCAGCAGCCCCACACTAGCCTGGAAAGAGACCCAGTACTTC.

The gene calls are TRBV20-1 and TRBJ2-5; maybe TRBD1 (6 bases). CDR1 and CDR2 (germline): DFQATT, SNEGSKA (reference sequence). With 0 bases removed from V and 5 bases from J, the gap between germline ends came to 13 bases. The CDR3 spans 14 residues. CDR3 sequence: CSARDPTGMETQYF. The CDR3 DNA reads as TGCAGTGCTAGAGATCCAACAGGGATGGAGACCCAGTACTTC.

By sample share, this clonotype is medium-sized. This chain connects TRBV12-3 or TRBV12-4 to TRBJ2-1; perhaps TRBD1 as D (6 bases). V was shortened by 2 bases and J by 2 bases, with 10 bases between the two germline ends. CDR3 length: 15 amino acids. Written as DNA, the CDR3 is TGTGCCAGCAGTTTAAAGGGGGACCCCTACAATGAGCAGTTCTTC. Its protein product is CASSLKGDPYNEQFF.